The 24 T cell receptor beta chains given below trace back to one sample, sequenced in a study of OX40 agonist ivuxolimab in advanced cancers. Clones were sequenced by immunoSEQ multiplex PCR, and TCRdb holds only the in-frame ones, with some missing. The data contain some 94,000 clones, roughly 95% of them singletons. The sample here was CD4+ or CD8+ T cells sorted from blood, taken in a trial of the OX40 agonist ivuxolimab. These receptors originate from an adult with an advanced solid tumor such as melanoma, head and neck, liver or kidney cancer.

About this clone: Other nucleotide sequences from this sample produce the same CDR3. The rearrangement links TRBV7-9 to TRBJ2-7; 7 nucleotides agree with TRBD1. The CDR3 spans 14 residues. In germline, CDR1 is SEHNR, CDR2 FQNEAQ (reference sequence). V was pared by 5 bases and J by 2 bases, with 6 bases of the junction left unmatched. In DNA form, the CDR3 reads TGTGCCAGCAGCCCTCGGGACAGCGCCTACGAGCAGTACTTC. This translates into CASSPRDSAYEQYF.

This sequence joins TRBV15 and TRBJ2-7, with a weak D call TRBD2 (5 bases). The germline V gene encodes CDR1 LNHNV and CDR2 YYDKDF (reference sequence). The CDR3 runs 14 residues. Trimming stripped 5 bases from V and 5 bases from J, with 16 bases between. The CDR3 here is CATSLPGLADEQYF. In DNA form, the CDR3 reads TGTGCCACCAGCCTCCCCGGGCTAGCCGACGAGCAGTACTTC.

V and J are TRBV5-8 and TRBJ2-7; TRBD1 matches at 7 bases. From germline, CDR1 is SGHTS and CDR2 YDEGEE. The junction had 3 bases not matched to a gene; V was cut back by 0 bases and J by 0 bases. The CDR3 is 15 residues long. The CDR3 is CASSLEQGSSYEQYF. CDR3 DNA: TGTGCCAGCAGCTTGGAACAGGGGAGCTCCTACGAGCAGTACTTC.

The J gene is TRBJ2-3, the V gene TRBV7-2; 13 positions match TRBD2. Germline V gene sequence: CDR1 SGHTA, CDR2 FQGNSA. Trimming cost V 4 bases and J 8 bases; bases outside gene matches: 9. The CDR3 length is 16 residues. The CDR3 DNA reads TGTGCCAGCAGCTCGACTAGCGGGGGGACCCCAGTTACGCAGTATTTT. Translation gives CASSSTSGGTPVTQYF.

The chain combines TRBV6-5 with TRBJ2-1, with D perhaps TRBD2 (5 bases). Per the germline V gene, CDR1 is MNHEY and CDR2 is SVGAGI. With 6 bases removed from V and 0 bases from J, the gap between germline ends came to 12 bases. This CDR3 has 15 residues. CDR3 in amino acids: CASSSDSNSYNEQFF. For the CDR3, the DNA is TGTGCCAGCAGCTCGGACTCCAACTCCTACAATGAGCAGTTCTTC.

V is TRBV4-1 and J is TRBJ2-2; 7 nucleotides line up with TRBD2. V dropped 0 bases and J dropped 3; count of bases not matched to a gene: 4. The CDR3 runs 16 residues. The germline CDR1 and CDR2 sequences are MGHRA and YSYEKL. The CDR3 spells CASSQDPSGYTGELFF. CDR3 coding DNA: TGCGCCAGCAGCCAAGACCCTAGCGGATACACCGGGGAGCTGTTTTTT.

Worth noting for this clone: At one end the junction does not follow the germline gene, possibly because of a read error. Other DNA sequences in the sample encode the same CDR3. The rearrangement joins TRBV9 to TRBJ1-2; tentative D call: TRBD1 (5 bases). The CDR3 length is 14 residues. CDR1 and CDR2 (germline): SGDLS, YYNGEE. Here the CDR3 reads CASSGYGTLYGYTF. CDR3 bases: TGTGCTAGCAGCGGTTACGGGACTCTATATGGCTACACCTTC. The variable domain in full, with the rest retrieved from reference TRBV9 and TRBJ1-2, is DSGVTQTPKHLITATGQRVTLRCSPRSGDLSVYWYQQSLDQGLQFLIQYYNGEERAKGNILERFSAQQFPDLHSELNLSSLELGDSALYFCASSGYGTLYGYTFGSGTRLTVV.

CDR3 region: CASSLRGSPPKNEQFF. The CDR3 nucleotides read TGTGCCAGCAGTTTACGCGGGAGTCCCCCCAAGAATGAGCAGTTCTTC. This chain joins TRBV27 and TRBJ2-1; 7 bases map to TRBD2. The germline V gene has CDR1 MNHEY and CDR2 SMNVEV (reference sequence). This CDR3 comprises 16 residues. V dropped 2 bases and J dropped 7; count of bases not matched to a gene: 11.

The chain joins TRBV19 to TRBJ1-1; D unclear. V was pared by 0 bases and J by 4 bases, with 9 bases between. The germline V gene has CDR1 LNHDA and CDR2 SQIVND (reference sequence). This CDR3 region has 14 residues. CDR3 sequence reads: CASSIDARPTEAFF. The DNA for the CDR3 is TGTGCCAGTAGTATAGATGCCCGACCCACTGAAGCTTTCTTT.

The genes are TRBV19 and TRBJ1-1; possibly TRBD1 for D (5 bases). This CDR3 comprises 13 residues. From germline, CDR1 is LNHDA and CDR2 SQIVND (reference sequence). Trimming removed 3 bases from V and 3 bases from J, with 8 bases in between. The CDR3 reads CASSIGADTEAFF. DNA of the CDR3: TGTGCCAGTAGTATCGGGGCGGACACTGAAGCTTTCTTT.

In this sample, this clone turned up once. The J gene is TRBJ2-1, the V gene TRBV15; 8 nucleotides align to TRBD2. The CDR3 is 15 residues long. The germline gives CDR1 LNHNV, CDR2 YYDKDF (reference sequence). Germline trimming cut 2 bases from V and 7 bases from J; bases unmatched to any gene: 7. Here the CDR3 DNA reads TGTGCCACCAGCAGATCCCCGGGGGGGCTTAATGAGCAGTTCTTC. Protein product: CATSRSPGGLNEQFF.

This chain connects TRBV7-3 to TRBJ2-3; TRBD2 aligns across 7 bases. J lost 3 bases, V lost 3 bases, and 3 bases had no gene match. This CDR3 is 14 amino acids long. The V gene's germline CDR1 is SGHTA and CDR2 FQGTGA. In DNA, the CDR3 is TGTGCCAGCAGCTTTATGGGAGGGACAGATACGCAGTATTTT. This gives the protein CASSFMGGTDTQYF.

CDR3 bases: TGTGCCAGCAGCGCGACTAGCGGGAGAGGCGGGGAGCTGTTTTTT. This sequence encodes CASSATSGRGGELFF. This chain links TRBV13 with TRBJ2-2, with TRBD2 matching over 12 bases. Germline lookup yields CDR1 PRHDT and CDR2 FYEKMQ (reference sequence). After removal of 5 bases from V and 7 bases from J, the junction contained 5 bases not matched to a gene. CDR3 size: 15 residues. Using reference TRBV13 and TRBJ2-2 for the parts outside the CDR3, the full variable domain is AAGVIQSPRHLIKEKRETATLKCYPIPRHDTVYWYQQGPGQDPQFLISFYEKMQSDKGSIPDRFSAQQFSDYHSELNMSSLELGDSALYFCASSATSGRGGELFFGEGSRLTVL.

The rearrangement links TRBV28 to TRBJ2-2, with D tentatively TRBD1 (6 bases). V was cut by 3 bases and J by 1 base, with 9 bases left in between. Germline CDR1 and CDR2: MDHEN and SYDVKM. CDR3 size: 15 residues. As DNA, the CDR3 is TGTGCCAGCAGTTTGCCAGGGGTGAACACCGGGGAGCTGTTTTTT. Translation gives CASSLPGVNTGELFF. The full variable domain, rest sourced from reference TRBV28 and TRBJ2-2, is DVKVTQSSRYLVKRTGEKVFLECVQDMDHENMFWYRQDPGLGLRLIYFSYDVKMKEKGDIPEGYSVSREKKERFSLILESASTNQTSMYLCASSLPGVNTGELFFGEGSRLTVL.

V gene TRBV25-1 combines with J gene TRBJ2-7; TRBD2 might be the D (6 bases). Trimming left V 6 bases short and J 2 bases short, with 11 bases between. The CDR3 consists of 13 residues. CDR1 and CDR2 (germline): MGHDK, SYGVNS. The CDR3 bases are TGTGCCAGCAGGCAGGGAGGCACCTACGAGCAGTACTTC. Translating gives CASRQGGTYEQYF.

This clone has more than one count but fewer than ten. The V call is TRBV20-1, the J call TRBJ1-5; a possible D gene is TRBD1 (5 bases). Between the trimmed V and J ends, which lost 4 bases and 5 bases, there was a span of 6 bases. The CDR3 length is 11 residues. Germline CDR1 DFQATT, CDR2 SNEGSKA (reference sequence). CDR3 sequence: CSAKGDQPQHF. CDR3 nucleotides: TGCAGTGCTAAAGGGGATCAGCCCCAGCATTTT.

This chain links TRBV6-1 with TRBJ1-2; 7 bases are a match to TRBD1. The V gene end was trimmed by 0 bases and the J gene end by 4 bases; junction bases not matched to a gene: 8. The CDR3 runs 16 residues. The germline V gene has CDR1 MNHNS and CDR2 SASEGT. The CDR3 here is CASSEALWDRAYGYTF. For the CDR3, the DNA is TGTGCCAGCAGTGAAGCGCTTTGGGACAGAGCCTATGGCTACACCTTC.

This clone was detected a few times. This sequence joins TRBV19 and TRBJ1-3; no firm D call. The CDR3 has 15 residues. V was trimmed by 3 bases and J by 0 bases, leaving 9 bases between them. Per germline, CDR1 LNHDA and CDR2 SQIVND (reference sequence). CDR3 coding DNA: TGTGCCAGTAGTATTTCCGAGTACTCTGGAAACACCATATATTTT. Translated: CASSISEYSGNTIYF.

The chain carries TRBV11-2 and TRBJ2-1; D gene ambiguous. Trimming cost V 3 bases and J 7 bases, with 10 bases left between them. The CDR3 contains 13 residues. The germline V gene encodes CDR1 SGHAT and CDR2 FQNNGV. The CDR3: CASSFMGSNEQFF. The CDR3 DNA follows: TGTGCCAGCAGCTTCATGGGATCTAATGAGCAGTTCTTC.

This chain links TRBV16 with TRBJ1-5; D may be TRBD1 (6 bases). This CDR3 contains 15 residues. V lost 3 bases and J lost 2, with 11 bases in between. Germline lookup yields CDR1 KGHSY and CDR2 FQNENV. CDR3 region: CASSQGRGGNQPQHF. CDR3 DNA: TGTGCCAGCAGCCAGGGCAGGGGCGGCAATCAGCCCCAGCATTTT.

CDR3 nucleotide sequence: TGTGCCAGCTACTACAATGAGCAGTTCTTC. This encodes CASYYNEQFF. J is TRBJ2-1 and V is TRBV28; D call uncertain. The V and J ends lost 8 bases and 3 bases respectively, with 2 bases between them. The CDR3 has 10 amino acids. Germline CDR1 and CDR2: MDHEN and SYDVKM.

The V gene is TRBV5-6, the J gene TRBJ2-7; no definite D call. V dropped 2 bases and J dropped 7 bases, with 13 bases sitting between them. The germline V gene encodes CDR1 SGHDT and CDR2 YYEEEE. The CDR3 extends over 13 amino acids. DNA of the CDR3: TGTGCCAGCAGCTTCCGAGCGAACTTGGAGCAGTACTTC. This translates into CASSFRANLEQYF.

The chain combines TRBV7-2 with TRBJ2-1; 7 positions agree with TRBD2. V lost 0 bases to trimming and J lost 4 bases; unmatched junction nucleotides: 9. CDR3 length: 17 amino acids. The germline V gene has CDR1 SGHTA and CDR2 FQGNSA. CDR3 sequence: CASSLAGGDLPYNEQFF. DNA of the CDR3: TGTGCCAGCAGCTTAGCGGGAGGGGACTTGCCTTACAATGAGCAGTTCTTC.

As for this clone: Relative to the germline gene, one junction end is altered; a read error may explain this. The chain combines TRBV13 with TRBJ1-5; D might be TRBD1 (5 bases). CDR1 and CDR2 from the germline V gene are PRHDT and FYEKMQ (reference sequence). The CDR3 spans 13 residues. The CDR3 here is CASSLAGTQPQHF. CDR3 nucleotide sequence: TGTGCCAGCAGTTTAGCAGGGACTCAGCCCCAGCATTTT.